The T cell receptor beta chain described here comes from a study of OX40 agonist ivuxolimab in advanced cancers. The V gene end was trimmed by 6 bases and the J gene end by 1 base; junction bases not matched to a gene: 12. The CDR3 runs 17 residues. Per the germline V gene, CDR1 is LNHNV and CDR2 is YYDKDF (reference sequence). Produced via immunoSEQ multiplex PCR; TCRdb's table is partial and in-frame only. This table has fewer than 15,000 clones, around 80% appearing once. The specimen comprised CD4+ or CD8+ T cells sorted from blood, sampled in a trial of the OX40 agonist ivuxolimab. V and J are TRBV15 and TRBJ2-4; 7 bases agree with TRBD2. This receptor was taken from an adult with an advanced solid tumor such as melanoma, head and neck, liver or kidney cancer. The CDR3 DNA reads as TGTGCCACCAGACCCAGCGGGGAGGGCATGGCCAAAAACATTCAGTACTTC. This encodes CATRPSGEGMAKNIQYF.